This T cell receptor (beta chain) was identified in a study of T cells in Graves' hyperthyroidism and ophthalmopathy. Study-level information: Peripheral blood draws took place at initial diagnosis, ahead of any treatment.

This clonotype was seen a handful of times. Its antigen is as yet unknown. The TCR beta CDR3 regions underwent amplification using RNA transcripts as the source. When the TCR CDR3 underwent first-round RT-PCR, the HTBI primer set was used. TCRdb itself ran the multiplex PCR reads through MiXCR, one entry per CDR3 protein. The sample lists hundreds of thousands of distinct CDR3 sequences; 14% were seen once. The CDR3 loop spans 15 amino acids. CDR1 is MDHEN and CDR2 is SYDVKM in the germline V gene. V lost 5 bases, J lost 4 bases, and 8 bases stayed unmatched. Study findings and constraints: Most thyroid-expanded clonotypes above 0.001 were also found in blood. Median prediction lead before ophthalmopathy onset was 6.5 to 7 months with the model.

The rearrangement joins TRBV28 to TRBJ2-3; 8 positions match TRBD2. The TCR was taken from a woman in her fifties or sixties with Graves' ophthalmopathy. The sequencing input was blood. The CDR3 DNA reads TGTGCCAGCAGTGTCCCGGGAGGGAGACCAGATACGCAGTATTTT. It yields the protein CASSVPGGRPDTQYF. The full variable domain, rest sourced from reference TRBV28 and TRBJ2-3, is DVKVTQSSRYLVKRTGEKVFLECVQDMDHENMFWYRQDPGLGLRLIYFSYDVKMKEKGDIPEGYSVSREKKERFSLILESASTNQTSMYLCASSVPGGRPDTQYFGPGTRLTVL.